These T cell receptor beta chains were read from a single sample in a study of neoadjuvant nivolumab and ipilimumab in lung cancer. Produced via immunoSEQ multiplex PCR; TCRdb's table is partial and in-frame only. The sample includes about 18,000 clones, 60% to 85% of them seen just once. This sample comprised tumor tissue, obtained after neoadjuvant nivolumab, alone or with ipilimumab, at or shortly before surgery. Source of these receptors: an adult with non-small cell lung cancer. Both conserved end residues are part of each CDR3. D genes are given only for firm matches. Clone size is not always given. Where it is, it says once, few, many or a class for expanded clones.

clone_size	v_call	j_call	d_call	cdr3_aa	cdr3_nt
.	TRBV29-1	TRBJ2-7	TRBD1	CSVDFTGGHEQYF	TGCAGCGTTGACTTCACAGGGGGGCACGAGCAGTACTTC
.	TRBV2	TRBJ1-2	.	CAEGHQNYGYTF	TGTGCCGAGGGACACCAAAACTATGGCTACACCTTC
once	TRBV7-2	TRBJ1-2	.	CASSADRFLANYGYTF	TGTGCCAGCAGCGCAGACAGGTTCTTAGCTAACTATGGCTACACCTTC
.	TRBV6-5	TRBJ1-1	.	CASSYDDFNTEAFF	TGTGCCAGCAGTTATGATGATTTTAACACTGAAGCTTTCTTT
.	TRBV7-9	TRBJ1-2	.	CASSLPGQENYGYTF	TGTGCCAGCAGCCTACCGGGACAAGAAAACTATGGCTACACCTTC
.	TRBV19	TRBJ1-5	.	CASSIDPGNNQPQHF	TGTGCCAGTAGTATAGATCCAGGGAACAATCAGCCCCAGCATTTT
few	TRBV5-1	TRBJ1-3	.	CASSLAVGSGNTIYF	TGCGCCAGCAGCTTGGCCGTTGGCTCTGGAAACACCATATATTTT
.	TRBV10-3	TRBJ2-7	.	CAISESRSYEQYF	TGTGCCATCAGTGAGTCTAGGAGCTACGAGCAGTACTTC
.	TRBV7-2	TRBJ2-3	TRBD1	CASSKTGGADTQYF	TGTGCCAGCAGCAAGACAGGGGGCGCAGATACGCAGTATTTT
.	TRBV28	TRBJ1-1	TRBD1	CASSPQGALRTTEAFF	TGTGCCAGCAGTCCACAGGGGGCACTCAGGACCACTGAAGCTTTCTTT
.	TRBV7-6	TRBJ1-3	.	CASSLNAGHSGNTIYF	TGTGCCAGCAGCCTAAATGCGGGGCACTCTGGAAACACCATATATTTT
.	TRBV18	TRBJ2-7	.	CASSSPERSYEQYF	TGTGCCAGCTCCAGCCCTGAAAGATCCTACGAGCAGTACTTC
.	TRBV30	TRBJ2-6	.	CAWSRGSGANVLTF	TGTGCCTGGAGTCGCGGCTCTGGGGCCAACGTCCTGACTTTC
.	TRBV5-6	TRBJ2-7	.	CASSLAPNSYEQYF	TGTGCCAGCAGCTTGGCCCCCAACTCCTACGAGCAGTACTTC
.	TRBV5-1	TRBJ2-5	TRBD1	CASSLYGTGSQETQYF	TGCGCCAGCAGCCTCTACGGGACAGGGAGCCAAGAGACCCAGTACTTC
.	TRBV5-1	TRBJ2-7	TRBD1	CASSTGQITEQYF	TGCGCCAGCAGTACGGGACAGATTACCGAGCAGTACTTC
once	TRBV5-4	TRBJ1-5	.	CASSLWSQRGGPQHF	TGTGCCAGCAGCCTGTGGTCCCAGAGGGGTGGGCCCCAGCATTTT
.	TRBV5-5	TRBJ2-3	TRBD1	CASSLDRGLVGTDTQYF	TGTGCCAGCAGCCTGGACAGGGGGCTTGTCGGCACAGATACGCAGTATTTT
once	TRBV7-9	TRBJ2-7	.	CASSLAAEQYF	TGTGCCAGCAGCTTAGCGGCCGAGCAGTACTTC
.	TRBV6-1	TRBJ2-4	.	CASNSRGEAKNIQYF	TGTGCCAGCAATAGCCGCGGGGAGGCCAAAAACATTCAGTACTTC
few	TRBV29-1	TRBJ2-5	TRBD1	CSVATGLETQYF	TGCAGCGTTGCGACAGGGTTGGAGACCCAGTACTTC
.	TRBV5-6	TRBJ1-2	.	CASSLRGRKDYGYTF	TGTGCCAGCAGCTTGAGAGGGAGGAAGGACTATGGCTACACCTTC
.	TRBV7-7	TRBJ2-5	TRBD1	CASSRTGLFETQYF	TGTGCTAGCAGCAGGACAGGGTTATTCGAGACCCAGTACTTC
.	TRBV30	TRBJ2-2	.	CAWSSGTHPPRELFF	TGTGCCTGGAGTTCGGGGACACACCCCCCCCGGGAGCTGTTTTTT
.	TRBV7-9	TRBJ1-5	.	CASSSGQLNNQPQHF	TGTGCCAGCAGCTCCGGACAGCTAAACAATCAGCCCCAGCATTTT
few	TRBV14	TRBJ2-7	.	CASKVGSSYEQYF	TGTGCCAGCAAGGTAGGGAGCTCCTACGAGCAGTACTTC
.	TRBV14	TRBJ2-7	TRBD1	CASSQSGTVSYEQYF	TGTGCCAGCAGCCAATCCGGGACAGTATCCTACGAGCAGTACTTC
few	TRBV10-3	TRBJ1-6	.	CAIGTYNSPLHF	TGTGCCATCGGGACTTATAATTCACCCCTCCACTTT
.	TRBV5-1	TRBJ2-1	.	CASSLAGSGSYNEQFF	TGCGCCAGCAGCTTGGCGGGGAGCGGCTCCTACAATGAGCAGTTCTTC
.	TRBV4-2	TRBJ2-2	.	CASSQDLKGSGELFF	TGTGCCAGCAGCCAAGATCTAAAAGGGTCCGGGGAGCTGTTTTTT
.	TRBV30	TRBJ2-5	.	CAWRGTKETQYF	TGTGCCTGGAGAGGGACAAAAGAGACCCAGTACTTC
.	TRBV7-2	TRBJ1-2	.	CASSPRGSPGGYTF	TGTGCCAGCAGCCCTCGGGGCAGCCCGGGGGGCTACACCTTC
.	TRBV11-2	TRBJ2-2	.	CASGVYTGELFF	TGTGCCTCTGGAGTTTACACCGGGGAGCTGTTTTTT
once	TRBV6-1	TRBJ1-2	.	CASSEGVYGYTF	TGTGCCAGCAGTGAAGGAGTCTATGGCTACACCTTC
.	TRBV10-3	TRBJ2-3	TRBD2	CAIGTLAGGHDTQYF	TGTGCCATCGGGACACTAGCGGGGGGGCATGATACGCAGTATTTT
.	TRBV4-1	TRBJ2-7	TRBD1	CASSQDLLRDRMYEQYF	TGCGCCAGCAGCCAAGACCTTCTCCGGGACAGGATGTACGAGCAGTACTTC
few	TRBV5-1	TRBJ1-2	.	CASSSSDNYGYTF	TGCGCCAGCAGCTCATCAGATAACTATGGCTACACCTTC
.	TRBV6-1	TRBJ2-7	TRBD2	CASSFLAGGLYEQYF	TGTGCCAGCAGTTTCTTGGCGGGGGGGCTCTACGAGCAGTACTTC
.	TRBV30	TRBJ1-4	.	CAWAAGTGDEKLFF	TGTGCCTGGGCAGCAGGGACTGGGGATGAAAAACTGTTTTTT
.	TRBV14	TRBJ1-2	.	CASSQGEWPGGYTF	TGTGCCAGCAGCCAAGGAGAATGGCCGGGGGGCTACACCTTC
few	TRBV28	TRBJ1-5	.	CASSLLSQPQHF	TGTGCCAGCAGTTTATTAAGTCAGCCCCAGCATTTT
once	TRBV30	TRBJ1-2	.	CAWSEDSAYGYTF	TGTGCCTGGAGTGAAGACAGCGCCTATGGCTACACCTTC
few	TRBV27	TRBJ2-1	.	CASSPPTGYPYNEQFF	TGTGCCAGCAGTCCGCCCACGGGTTACCCCTACAATGAGCAGTTCTTC
once	TRBV2	TRBJ2-3	.	CASRPDRLSDTQYF	TGTGCCAGCAGACCAGACAGGCTGTCAGATACGCAGTATTTT
few	TRBV20-1	TRBJ1-4	.	CSARVGEKLFF	TGCAGTGCTAGAGTCGGCGAAAAACTGTTTTTT
few	TRBV28	TRBJ2-6	.	CASTGTDPLGANVLTF	TGTGCCAGCACCGGGACGGATCCTCTTGGGGCCAACGTCCTGACTTTC
.	TRBV5-4	TRBJ2-7	.	CASSLVDSYEQYF	TGTGCCAGCAGCTTGGTAGACAGCTACGAGCAGTACTTC
.	TRBV11-2	TRBJ2-7	TRBD1	CASSRQGAYEQYF	TGTGCCAGCAGCCGACAGGGGGCCTACGAGCAGTACTTC
once	TRBV4-3	TRBJ2-7	.	CASSLKLQPYEQYF	TGCGCCAGCAGCCTTAAACTTCAACCCTACGAGCAGTACTTC
.	TRBV4-1	TRBJ2-5	.	CASSQGGRSARETQYF	TGCGCCAGCAGCCAAGGGGGTAGGTCGGCGCGGGAGACCCAGTACTTC
.	TRBV14	TRBJ1-4	.	CASSQRPGFGYEKLFF	TGTGCCAGCAGCCAGCGCCCGGGTTTTGGGTATGAAAAACTGTTTTTT
.	TRBV14	TRBJ2-5	TRBD1	CASSPLRTGTGETQYF	TGTGCCAGCAGCCCCCTCCGGACAGGGACGGGGGAGACCCAGTACTTC
.	TRBV6-5	TRBJ1-2	.	CASSTTRQATYGYTF	TGTGCCAGCAGTACGACAAGACAGGCTACCTATGGCTACACCTTC
.	TRBV10-2	TRBJ1-1	.	CASSRRYTEAFF	TGCGCCAGCAGTCGACGGTACACTGAAGCTTTCTTT
.	TRBV14	TRBJ1-2	.	CASSQTRNYGYTF	TGTGCCAGCAGCCAAACGCGCAACTATGGCTACACCTTC
.	TRBV11-2	TRBJ1-6	.	CASSPWTETNSPLHF	TGTGCCAGCAGCCCCTGGACAGAAACTAATTCACCCCTCCACTTT
.	TRBV5-1	TRBJ2-3	TRBD2	CASSLDGGGAGDTQYF	TGCGCCAGCAGCTTGGATGGCGGGGGGGCGGGAGATACGCAGTATTTT
.	TRBV5-4	TRBJ1-6	TRBD1	CASSLDRGIGNSPLHF	TGTGCCAGCAGCCTGGACAGGGGAATCGGTAATTCACCCCTCCACTTT
.	TRBV15	TRBJ1-4	TRBD1	CATSRGQGAREKLFF	TGTGCCACCAGCAGAGGACAGGGGGCTCGTGAAAAACTGTTTTTT